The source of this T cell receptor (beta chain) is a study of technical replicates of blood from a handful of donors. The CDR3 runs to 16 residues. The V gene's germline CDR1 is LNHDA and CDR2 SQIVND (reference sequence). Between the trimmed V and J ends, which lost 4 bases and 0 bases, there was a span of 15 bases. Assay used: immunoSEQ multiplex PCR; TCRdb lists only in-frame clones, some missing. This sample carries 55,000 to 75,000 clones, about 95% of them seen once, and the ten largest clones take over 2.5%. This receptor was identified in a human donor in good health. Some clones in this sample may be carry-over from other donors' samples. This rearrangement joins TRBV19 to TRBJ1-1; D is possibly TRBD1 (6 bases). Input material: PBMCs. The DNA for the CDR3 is TGTGCCAGTAGTACGCGTAGCAGGGGTATGAACACTGAAGCTTTCTTT. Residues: CASSTRSRGMNTEAFF.